This T cell receptor beta chain was sequenced for a study of CD8 T cells in ankylosing spondylitis. General study results and limits: Earlier studies detected some motif variants in reactive arthritis synovial fluid and blood. Matched ankylosing spondylitis synovial fluid reportedly contained a significantly enriched population of disease-linked clones.

A single record per CDR3 protein comes from TCRdb applying MiXCR to the 5' RACE reads. The data show tens of thousands of distinct CDR3 sequences, around 5.2% seen once. This CDR3 has 12 amino acids. Germline CDR1 and CDR2: SGDLS and YYNGEE. V was trimmed by 2 bases and J by 8 bases, leaving 8 bases between them. This clonotype is labeled medium-sized. Antigen unknown. The V and J genes are TRBV9 and TRBJ2-4, with D unclear. The sequence was collected from a female donor with ankylosing spondylitis or in good health (not recorded which). What was sequenced was blood, either unsorted or a sorted T cell fraction (not recorded which). In DNA form, the CDR3 reads TGTGCCAGCAGCGTTCGAGAGGACATTCAGTACTTC. Its translation: CASSVREDIQYF.